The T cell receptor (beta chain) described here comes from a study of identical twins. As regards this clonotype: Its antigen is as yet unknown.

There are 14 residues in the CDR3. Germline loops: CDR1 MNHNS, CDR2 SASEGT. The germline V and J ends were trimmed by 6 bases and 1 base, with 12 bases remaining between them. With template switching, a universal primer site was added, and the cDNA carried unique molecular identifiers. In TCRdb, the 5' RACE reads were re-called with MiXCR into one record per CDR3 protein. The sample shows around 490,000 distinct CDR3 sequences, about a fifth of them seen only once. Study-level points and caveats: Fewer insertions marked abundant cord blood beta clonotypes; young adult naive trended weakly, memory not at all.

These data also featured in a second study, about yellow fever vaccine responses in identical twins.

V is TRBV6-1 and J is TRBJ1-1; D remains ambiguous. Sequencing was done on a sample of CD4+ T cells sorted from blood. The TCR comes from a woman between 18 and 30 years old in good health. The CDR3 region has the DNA TGTGCCAGCAGGCAGATTCAAAAGAACACTGAAGCTTTCTTT. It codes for CASRQIQKNTEAFF.